This entry lists 32 T cell receptor beta chains sequenced from one sample in a study of T cell responses to AZD1222 COVID-19 vaccine. Repertoires were generated with immunoSEQ multiplex PCR, while TCRdb's copy carries only in-frame clones and drops some. The data show 150,000 to 200,000 clones, with roughly 86% seen just once and approximately 5.7% held by the top ten. The sequences come from peripheral blood, collected on day 0 of AZD1222 vaccination. The receptors derive from an adult in good health.

V and J are TRBV11-2 and TRBJ1-6; D possibly corresponds to TRBD1 (6 bases). Germline V CDR1 and CDR2: SGHAT, FQNNGV. Trimming pared 1 base from V and 13 bases from J, leaving 17 bases between. CDR3 length: 15 residues. The CDR3 sequence: CASSLVGGAPHPLHF. CDR3 bases: TGTGCCAGCAGCTTAGTAGGGGGAGCACCCCACCCCCTCCACTTT.

In nucleotides, the CDR3 is TGTGCCAGCTCACCACTCCCGAGAGGACAGAGGAGCTCCTATAATTCACCCCTCCACTTT. Protein: CASSPLPRGQRSSYNSPLHF. The rearrangement links TRBV18 to TRBJ1-6; D may be TRBD1 (6 bases). Germline V gives CDR1 KGHSH, CDR2 LQKENI. V shed 1 base and J shed 0 bases, with 19 bases lying between them. This CDR3 has 20 amino acids.

The rearrangement uses TRBV4-3 and TRBJ2-1, with D maybe TRBD2 (6 bases). V was clipped by 3 bases and J by 1 base, with 13 bases between them. The germline V gene has CDR1 LGHNA and CDR2 YSLEER. The CDR3 consists of 16 residues. The CDR3 spells CASSQGGIGSYNEQFF. The CDR3 coding sequence is TGCGCCAGCAGCCAGGGGGGAATTGGTTCCTACAATGAGCAGTTCTTC.

The V call is TRBV18, the J call TRBJ2-3, with D perhaps matching TRBD2 (5 bases). The CDR3 sequence is 15 residues long. V was shortened by 3 bases and J by 4 bases, with 14 bases between the two germline ends. Germline CDR1 KGHSH, CDR2 LQKENI. The CDR3 DNA reads TGTGCCAGCTCACCTACGGGGAGAGACGCAGATACGCAGTATTTT. This encodes CASSPTGRDADTQYF. Looking up the rest from reference TRBV18 and TRBJ2-3 gives the full variable domain: NAGVMQNPRHLVRRRGQEARLRCSPMKGHSHVYWYRQLPEEGLKFMVYLQKENIIDESGMPKERFSAEFPKEGPSILRIQQVVRGDSAAYFCASSPTGRDADTQYFGPGTRLTVL.

The chain is built from TRBV5-8 and TRBJ1-1, with a tentative D call TRBD1 (5 bases). Trimming stripped 2 bases from V and 2 bases from J, with 10 bases between. Germline V lookup: CDR1 SGHTS, CDR2 YDEGEE. The CDR3 runs to 14 residues. The CDR3 is CASSLRGDNTEAFF. As DNA, the CDR3 is TGTGCCAGCAGCTTACGAGGGGATAACACTGAAGCTTTCTTT.

This clone showed up just a few times. J is TRBJ2-3 and V is TRBV19, with 7 bases matching TRBD1. The CDR3 consists of 16 residues. The trim removed 5 bases at V and 0 bases at J, leaving 8 bases unmatched. The germline gives CDR1 LNHDA, CDR2 SQIVND (reference sequence). In DNA form, the CDR3 reads TGTGCCAGTAGTCCTTACGGGACAGCTAGCACAGATACGCAGTATTTT. Its protein is CASSPYGTASTDTQYF.

The chain has TRBV11-2 and TRBJ1-1, with D possibly TRBD1 on 5 matching bases. This CDR3 spans 13 amino acids. Germline values: CDR1 SGHAT, CDR2 FQNNGV. Trimming took 5 bases from V and 2 from J, leaving 9 bases between them. The CDR3 here is CASSRDVNTEAFF. In nucleotides, the CDR3 is TGTGCCAGCAGCCGGGACGTCAACACTGAAGCTTTCTTT.

A note on this clone: One end of the junction fails to match germline, which may point to a read error. This rearrangement joins TRBV7-8 to TRBJ1-3; D ambiguous. Per the germline V gene, CDR1 is SGHVS and CDR2 is FQNEAQ. CDR3 length: 13 amino acids. CDR3 amino acids: CASSLASGNTIYF. The CDR3 DNA sequence: TGTGCCAGCAGCTTAGCATCTGGTAACACCATATATTTT. The full variable domain, in which reference TRBV7-8 and TRBJ1-3 provide the parts outside the CDR3, is GAGVSQSPRYKVAKRGQDVALRCDPISGHVSLFWYQQALGQGPEFLTYFQNEAQLDKSGLPSDRFFAERPEGSVSTLKIQRTQQEDSAVYLCASSLASGNTIYFGEGSWLTVV.

The chain links TRBV18 to TRBJ1-1; a weak D match, TRBD1 (5 bases). V lost 6 bases to trimming and J lost 7 bases, with 21 bases between them. Per germline, CDR1 KGHSH and CDR2 LQKENI. CDR3 length equals 15 residues. The CDR3 is CASSRDFSRGVEAFF. DNA for the CDR3: TGTGCCAGCTCCCGGGACTTCTCCCGGGGTGTTGAAGCTTTCTTT.

The V call is TRBV6-5, the J call TRBJ2-7; no clear D. This CDR3 region has 13 residues. Germline V gives CDR1 MNHEY, CDR2 SVGAGI. The ends were cut back, 11 bases at V and 5 bases at J, with 19 bases in the middle. In nucleotides, the CDR3 is TGTGCCGTCCGCTTTGGGCAGGTGGACGAGCAGTACTTC. Translation: CAVRFGQVDEQYF.

CDR3 loop: CASTTPGRSEAFF. CDR3 nucleotide sequence: TGTGCCAGCACCACTCCGGGACGCTCTGAAGCTTTCTTT. This chain links TRBV5-5 with TRBJ1-1; D is possibly TRBD1 (5 bases). Germline-derived CDR1 and CDR2 are SGHKS and YYEKEE (reference sequence). The CDR3 loop spans 13 amino acids. V lost 6 bases, J lost 6 bases, and 15 bases lay in between.

V is TRBV7-9 and J is TRBJ1-1; TRBD1 might be the D (5 bases). The CDR3 sequence is 14 residues long. The V gene lost 5 bases and the J gene lost 6 bases, with 16 bases spanning the gap. The V gene's germline CDR1 is SEHNR and CDR2 FQNEAQ (reference sequence). CDR3: CASSPSGALPEAFF. The CDR3 nucleotides read TGTGCCAGCAGCCCGTCCGGGGCACTGCCTGAAGCTTTCTTT. Complete variable domain (other parts from reference TRBV7-9 and TRBJ1-1): DTGVSQNPRHKITKRGQNVTFRCDPISEHNRLYWYRQTLGQGPEFLTYFQNEAQLEKSRLLSDRFSAERPKGSFSTLEIQRTEQGDSAMYLCASSPSGALPEAFFGQGTRLTVV.

In its sample, this clone was seen once. The chain links TRBV4-1 to TRBJ1-6; D gene uncertain. V was shortened by 2 bases and J by 7 bases, with 15 bases between the two germline ends. This CDR3 has 16 residues. CDR1 is MGHRA and CDR2 is YSYEKL in the germline V gene. The CDR3: CASSQPNAVRNSPLHF. The CDR3 coding sequence is TGCGCCAGCAGCCAACCAAACGCCGTCAGAAATTCACCCCTCCACTTT.

This chain uses TRBV2 with TRBJ2-7; D not resolved. The V gene's germline CDR1 is SNHLY and CDR2 FYNNEI. The CDR3 spans 15 residues. V was pared by 3 bases and J by 2 bases, with 14 bases between. CDR3 loop: CASSDRRVFPYEQYF. For the CDR3, the DNA is TGTGCCAGCAGTGATCGTAGGGTTTTTCCCTACGAGCAGTACTTC.

The V call is TRBV29-1, the J call TRBJ1-1, with D uncertain. Trimming cost V 6 bases and J 0 bases, with 14 bases left between them. CDR3 length equals 14 residues. The germline V gene encodes CDR1 SQVTM and CDR2 ANQGSEA. The chain's CDR3 is CSVVPDLLNTEAFF. CDR3 nucleotides: TGCAGCGTCGTACCCGACCTCTTGAACACTGAAGCTTTCTTT.

This rearrangement joins TRBV7-2 to TRBJ2-1, with 12 bases fitting TRBD2. Germline CDR1 reads SGHTA; CDR2 reads FQGNSA. The CDR3 has 19 residues. Germline trimming cut 0 bases from V and 4 bases from J; bases unmatched to any gene: 10. The CDR3 loop reads CASSLAASGGAAPYNEQFF. The CDR3 nucleotides are TGTGCCAGCAGCTTAGCGGCTAGCGGGGGGGCGGCCCCGTACAATGAGCAGTTCTTC.

The chain couples TRBV18 to TRBJ2-7, with D possibly TRBD1 on 6 matching bases. Germline values: CDR1 KGHSH, CDR2 LQKENI. The CDR3 contains 16 residues. The germline V and J ends were trimmed by 3 bases and 0 bases, with 15 bases remaining between them. The CDR3 DNA reads as TGTGCCAGCTCACCGAAGATAGGGGGTTACTCCTACGAGCAGTACTTC. Protein product: CASSPKIGGYSYEQYF.

The rearrangement joins TRBV27 to TRBJ1-5; weak D call: TRBD1 (6 bases). The germline V gene has CDR1 MNHEY and CDR2 SMNVEV (reference sequence). The CDR3 has 14 amino acids. V shed 6 bases and J shed 3 bases, with 12 bases lying between them. This CDR3 is CASSSGQNNQPQHF. DNA for the CDR3: TGTGCCAGCAGCTCAGGACAGAACAATCAGCCCCAGCATTTT.

The rearrangement links TRBV4-1 to TRBJ2-2, with unresolved D. The CDR3 contains 13 residues. Trimming cost V 2 bases and J 0 bases, with 1 base left between them. Germline values: CDR1 MGHRA, CDR2 YSYEKL. CDR3 amino acids: CASSQSNTGELFF. The CDR3 coding sequence is TGCGCCAGCAGCCAATCGAACACCGGGGAGCTGTTTTTT.

The J gene is TRBJ1-2, the V gene TRBV13, with a tentative D call TRBD1 (5 bases). The V end lost 3 bases, the J end lost 13 bases, and 12 bases lay between the germline ends. The CDR3 covers 11 residues. Germline CDR1 and CDR2: PRHDT and FYEKMQ (reference sequence). The CDR3 sequence is CASSLGPSCTF. CDR3 DNA: TGTGCCAGCAGCTTGGGGCCAAGCTGCACCTTC. The full variable domain, completed using reference TRBV13 and TRBJ1-2, is AAGVIQSPRHLIKEKRETATLKCYPIPRHDTVYWYQQGPGQDPQFLISFYEKMQSDKGSIPDRFSAQQFSDYHSELNMSSLELGDSALYFCASSLGPSCTFGSGTRLTVV.

In this sample, this clone turned up once. The genes are TRBV4-3 and TRBJ1-1; TRBD1 is a possible D gene (6 bases). Trimming took 2 bases from V and 3 from J, leaving 10 bases between them. The CDR3 runs 14 residues. CDR1 and CDR2 from the germline V gene are LGHNA and YSLEER. In DNA form, the CDR3 reads TGCGCCAGCAGCCAACTGGGGGCGGACACTGAAGCTTTCTTT. The encoded protein is CASSQLGADTEAFF.

V is TRBV15 and J is TRBJ2-7; either TRBD1 or TRBD2 may supply D (6 bases each). The V gene lost 3 bases and the J gene lost 3 bases, with 18 bases spanning the gap. This CDR3 comprises 16 residues. Looked up from germline, CDR1 is LNHNV and CDR2 is YYDKDF (reference sequence). The CDR3 here is CATSSPNRGAHYEQYF. In nucleotides, the CDR3 is TGTGCCACCAGCAGTCCCAATAGGGGGGCCCACTACGAGCAGTACTTC. The whole variable domain, remainder taken from reference TRBV15 and TRBJ2-7, is DAMVIQNPRYQVTQFGKPVTLSCSQTLNHNVMYWYQQKSSQAPKLLFHYYDKDFNNEADTPDNFQSRRPNTSFCFLDIRSPGLGDTAMYLCATSSPNRGAHYEQYFGPGTRLTVT.

V is TRBV28 and J is TRBJ2-1; TRBD2 matches at 7 bases. Losses at the gene ends were 2 bases for V and 10 bases for J; bases not matched to a gene: 14. CDR3 length: 16 amino acids. Germline V gene lookup returns CDR1 MDHEN and CDR2 SYDVKM. This CDR3 reads CASSLPGLTPLVEQFF. CDR3 DNA: TGTGCCAGCAGTTTACCGGGACTAACACCCCTCGTGGAGCAGTTCTTC. Filled out from reference TRBV28 and TRBJ2-1, the complete variable domain reads DVKVTQSSRYLVKRTGEKVFLECVQDMDHENMFWYRQDPGLGLRLIYFSYDVKMKEKGDIPEGYSVSREKKERFSLILESASTNQTSMYLCASSLPGLTPLVEQFFGPGTRLTVL.

In DNA, the CDR3 is TGTGCCAGCAGCAGGGGTAGGGGAGTTCAAGAGACCCAGTACTTC. Translating gives CASSRGRGVQETQYF. The chain links TRBV7-2 to TRBJ2-5; D might be TRBD1 or TRBD2, each matching 5 bases. The V and J ends lost 5 bases and 2 bases respectively, with 15 bases between them. CDR3 length: 15 residues. CDR1 SGHTA and CDR2 FQGNSA come from the germline V gene.

The rearrangement links TRBV7-9 to TRBJ2-7, with D tentatively TRBD1 or TRBD2 (5 bases each). V was trimmed by 5 bases and J by 5 bases, leaving 13 bases between them. The CDR3 contains 13 residues. Germline CDR1 and CDR2: SEHNR and FQNEAQ (reference sequence). The CDR3 is CASSGTRAHEQYF. The CDR3 bases are TGTGCCAGCAGCGGGACCCGGGCCCACGAGCAGTACTTC.

This chain's CDR3 is CASSMVGTYNSPLHF. The DNA for the CDR3 is TGTGCCAGTAGTATGGTGGGAACCTATAATTCACCCCTCCACTTT. The chain carries TRBV19 and TRBJ1-6; D remains ambiguous. The CDR3 has 15 residues. V lost 3 bases and J lost 2, with 8 bases in between. Germline-derived CDR1 and CDR2 are LNHDA and SQIVND (reference sequence).

The sample holds one count of this clone. The gene calls are TRBV27 and TRBJ2-2, with D hard to call. The CDR3 has 12 amino acids. Looked up from germline, CDR1 is MNHEY and CDR2 is SMNVEV (reference sequence). The V gene lost 3 bases and the J gene lost 7 bases, with 6 bases spanning the gap. The CDR3 region is CASSLRSGELFF. For the CDR3, the DNA is TGTGCCAGCAGTTTGCGGAGCGGGGAGCTGTTTTTT.

The genes are TRBV28 and TRBJ1-2; 7 bases are shared with TRBD1. Germline V gives CDR1 MDHEN, CDR2 SYDVKM. CDR3 length: 13 residues. V shed 3 bases and J 5 bases; nucleotides not matched to a gene: 3. CDR3 sequence (DNA): TGTGCCAGCAGTTTGACAGGGCGGTATGGCTACACCTTC. The encoded protein is CASSLTGRYGYTF.

The J gene is TRBJ1-5, the V gene TRBV9; no reliable D call. V was trimmed by 0 bases and J by 0 bases, leaving 7 bases between them. The germline V gene encodes CDR1 SGDLS and CDR2 YYNGEE. The CDR3 covers 15 residues. This chain's CDR3 is CASSVDSYSNQPQHF. DNA for the CDR3: TGTGCCAGCAGCGTAGACAGCTATAGCAATCAGCCCCAGCATTTT.

This clone was counted only a few times. The rearrangement joins TRBV5-8 to TRBJ2-7; unclear D gene. The CDR3 totals 13 residues. V dropped 4 bases and J dropped 0 bases, with 8 bases sitting between them. Germline values: CDR1 SGHTS, CDR2 YDEGEE. Here the CDR3 reads CASSLIGSYEQYF. The CDR3 nucleotides read TGTGCCAGCAGCCTGATCGGCTCCTACGAGCAGTACTTC.

J is TRBJ1-1 and V is TRBV18; D is ambiguous. The CDR3 sequence is 16 residues long. Germline-derived CDR1 and CDR2 are KGHSH and LQKENI. Trimming stripped 2 bases from V and 0 bases from J, with 13 bases between. CDR3 loop: CASSPSQQVLNTEAFF. CDR3 sequence (DNA): TGTGCCAGCTCACCATCCCAGCAGGTATTGAACACTGAAGCTTTCTTT.

The V gene is TRBV5-6, the J gene TRBJ1-1, with a tentative D call TRBD1 (5 bases). Trimming took 4 bases from V and 0 from J, leaving 16 bases between them. Germline V gene sequence: CDR1 SGHDT, CDR2 YYEEEE. This CDR3 has 16 amino acids. The CDR3 DNA reads as TGTGCCAGCAGCCCTCGTCGCGGAGGGGTGAACACTGAAGCTTTCTTT. It is translated as CASSPRRGGVNTEAFF.